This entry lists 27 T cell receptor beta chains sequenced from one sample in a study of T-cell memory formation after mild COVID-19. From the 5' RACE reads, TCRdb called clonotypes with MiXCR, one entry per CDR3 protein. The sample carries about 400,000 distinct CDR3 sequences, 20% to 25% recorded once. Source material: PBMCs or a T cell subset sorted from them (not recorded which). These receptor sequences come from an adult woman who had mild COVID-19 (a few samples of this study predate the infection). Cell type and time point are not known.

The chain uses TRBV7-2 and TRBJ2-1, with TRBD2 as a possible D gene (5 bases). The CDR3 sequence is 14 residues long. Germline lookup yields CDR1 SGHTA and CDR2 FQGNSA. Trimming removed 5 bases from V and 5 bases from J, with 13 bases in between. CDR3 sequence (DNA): TGTGCCAGCAGCCCAAGCGGTTGGGACAATGAGCAGTTCTTC. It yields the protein CASSPSGWDNEQFF.

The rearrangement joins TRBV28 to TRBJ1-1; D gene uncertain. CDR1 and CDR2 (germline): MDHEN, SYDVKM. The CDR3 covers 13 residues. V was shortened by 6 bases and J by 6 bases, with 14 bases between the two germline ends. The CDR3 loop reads CASSPVTRSEAFF. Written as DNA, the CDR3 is TGTGCCAGCAGCCCCGTGACACGATCTGAAGCTTTCTTT.

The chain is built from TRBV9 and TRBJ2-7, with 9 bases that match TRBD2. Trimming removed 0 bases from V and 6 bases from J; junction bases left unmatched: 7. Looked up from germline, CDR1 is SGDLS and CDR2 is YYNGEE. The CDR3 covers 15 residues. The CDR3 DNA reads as TGTGCCAGCAGCGTAGAAGCGGGAGGAACTAGCGAGCAGTACTTC. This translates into CASSVEAGGTSEQYF.

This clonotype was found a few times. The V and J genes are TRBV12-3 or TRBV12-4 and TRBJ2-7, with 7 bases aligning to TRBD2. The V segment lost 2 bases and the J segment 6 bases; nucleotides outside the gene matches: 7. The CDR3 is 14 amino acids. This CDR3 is CASSLIGGGGEQYF. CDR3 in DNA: TGTGCCAGCAGTTTAATCGGTGGGGGGGGCGAGCAGTACTTC.

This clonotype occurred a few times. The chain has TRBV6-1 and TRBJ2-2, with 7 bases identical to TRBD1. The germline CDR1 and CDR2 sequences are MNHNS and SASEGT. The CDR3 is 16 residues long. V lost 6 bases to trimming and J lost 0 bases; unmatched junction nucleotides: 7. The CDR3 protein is CASSGNRGANTGELFF. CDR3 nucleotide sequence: TGTGCCAGCAGCGGAAACAGGGGAGCGAACACCGGGGAGCTGTTTTTT.

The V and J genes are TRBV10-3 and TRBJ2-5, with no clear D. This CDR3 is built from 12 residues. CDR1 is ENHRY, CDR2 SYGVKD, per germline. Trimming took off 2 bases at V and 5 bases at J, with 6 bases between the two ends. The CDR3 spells CAISEGGETQYF. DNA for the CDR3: TGTGCCATCAGTGAGGGTGGGGAGACCCAGTACTTC.

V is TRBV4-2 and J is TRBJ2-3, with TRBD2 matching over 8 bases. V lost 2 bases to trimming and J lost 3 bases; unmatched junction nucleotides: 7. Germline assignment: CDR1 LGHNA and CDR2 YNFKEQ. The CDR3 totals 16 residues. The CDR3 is CASSQPSGSMTDTQYF. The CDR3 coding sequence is TGTGCCAGCAGCCAACCCAGCGGGAGTATGACAGATACGCAGTATTTT.

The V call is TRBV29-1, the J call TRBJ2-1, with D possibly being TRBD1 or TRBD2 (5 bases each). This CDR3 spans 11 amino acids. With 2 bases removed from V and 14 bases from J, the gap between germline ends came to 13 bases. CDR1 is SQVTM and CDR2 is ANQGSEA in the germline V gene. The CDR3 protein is CSVESSGGKFF. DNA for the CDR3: TGCAGCGTTGAAAGTTCTGGGGGAAAGTTCTTC.

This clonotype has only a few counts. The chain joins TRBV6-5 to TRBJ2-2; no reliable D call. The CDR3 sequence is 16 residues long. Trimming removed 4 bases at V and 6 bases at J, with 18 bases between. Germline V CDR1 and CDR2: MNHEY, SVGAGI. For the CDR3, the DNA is TGTGCCAGCAGTTCGAGCATTGGACGCCCGGCCGGGGAGCTGTTTTTT. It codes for CASSSSIGRPAGELFF.

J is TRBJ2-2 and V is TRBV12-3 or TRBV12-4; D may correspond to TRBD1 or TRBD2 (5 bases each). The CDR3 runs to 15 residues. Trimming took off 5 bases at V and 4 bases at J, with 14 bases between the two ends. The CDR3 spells CASSPRGAGTGELFF. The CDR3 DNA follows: TGTGCCAGCAGTCCGAGGGGAGCCGGCACCGGGGAGCTGTTTTTT.

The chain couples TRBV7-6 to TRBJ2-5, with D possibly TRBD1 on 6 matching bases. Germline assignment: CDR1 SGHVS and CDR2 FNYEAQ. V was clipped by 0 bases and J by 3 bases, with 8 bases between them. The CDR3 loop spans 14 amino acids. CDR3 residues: CASSLAPGEETQYF. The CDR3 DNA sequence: TGTGCCAGCAGCTTAGCCCCAGGGGAAGAGACCCAGTACTTC.

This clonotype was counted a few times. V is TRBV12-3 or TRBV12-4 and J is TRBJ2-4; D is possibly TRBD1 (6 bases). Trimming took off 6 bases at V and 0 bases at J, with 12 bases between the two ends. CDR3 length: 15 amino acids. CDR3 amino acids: CASREGGVAKNIQYF. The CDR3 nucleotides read TGTGCCAGCAGAGAAGGGGGAGTAGCCAAAAACATTCAGTACTTC.

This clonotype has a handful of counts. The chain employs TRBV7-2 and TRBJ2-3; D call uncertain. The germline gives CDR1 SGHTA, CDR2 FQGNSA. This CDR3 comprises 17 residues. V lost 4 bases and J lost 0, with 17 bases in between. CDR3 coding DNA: TGTGCCAGCAGCTCTAGGACCAAGGGAACTAGCACAGATACGCAGTATTTT. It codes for CASSSRTKGTSTDTQYF.

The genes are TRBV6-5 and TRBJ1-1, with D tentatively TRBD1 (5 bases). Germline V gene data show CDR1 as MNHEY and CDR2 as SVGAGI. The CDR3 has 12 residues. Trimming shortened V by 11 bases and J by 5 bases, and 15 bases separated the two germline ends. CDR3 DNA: TGTGCCGCCTCAAGGGGAGGGACTGAAGCTTTCTTT. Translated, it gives CAASRGGTEAFF.

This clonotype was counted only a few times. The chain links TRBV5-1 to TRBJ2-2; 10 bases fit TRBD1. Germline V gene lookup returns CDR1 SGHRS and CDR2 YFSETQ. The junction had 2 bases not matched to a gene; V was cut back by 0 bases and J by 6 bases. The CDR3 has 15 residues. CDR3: CASSLATGGPGELFF. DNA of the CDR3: TGCGCCAGCAGCTTGGCGACAGGGGGCCCCGGGGAGCTGTTTTTT.

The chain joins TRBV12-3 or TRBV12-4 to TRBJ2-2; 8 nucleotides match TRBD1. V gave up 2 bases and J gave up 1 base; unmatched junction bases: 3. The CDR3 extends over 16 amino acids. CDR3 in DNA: TGTGCCAGCAGTTTAAACAGGGGGTGGAACACCGGGGAGCTGTTTTTT. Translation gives CASSLNRGWNTGELFF.

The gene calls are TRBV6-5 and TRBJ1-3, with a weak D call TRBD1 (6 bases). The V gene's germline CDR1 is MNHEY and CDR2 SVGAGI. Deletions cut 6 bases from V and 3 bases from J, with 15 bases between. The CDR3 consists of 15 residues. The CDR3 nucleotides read TGTGCCAGCAGCCCCGGCGGGGGCTTTGGAAACACCATATATTTT. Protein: CASSPGGGFGNTIYF.

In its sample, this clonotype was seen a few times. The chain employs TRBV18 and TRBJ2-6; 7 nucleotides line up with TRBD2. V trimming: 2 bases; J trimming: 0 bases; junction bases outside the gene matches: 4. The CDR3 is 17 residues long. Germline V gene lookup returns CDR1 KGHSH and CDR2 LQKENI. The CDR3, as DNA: TGTGCCAGCTCACCAGCGGGGGTGAGCTCTGGGGCCAACGTCCTGACTTTC. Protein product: CASSPAGVSSGANVLTF.

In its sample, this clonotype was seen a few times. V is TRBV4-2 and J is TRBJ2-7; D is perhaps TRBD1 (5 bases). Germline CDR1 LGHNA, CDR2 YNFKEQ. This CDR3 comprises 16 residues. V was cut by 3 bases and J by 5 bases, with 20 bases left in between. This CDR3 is CASSQEETANNNEQYF. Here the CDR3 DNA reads TGTGCCAGCAGCCAGGAAGAGACAGCGAATAACAACGAGCAGTACTTC.

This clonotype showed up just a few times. The chain's CDR3 is CASSPWVQNTGELFF. CDR3 nucleotides: TGTGCCAGCAGCCCTTGGGTGCAGAACACCGGGGAGCTGTTTTTT. This chain connects TRBV7-2 to TRBJ2-2; no reliable D call. V was pared by 5 bases and J by 1 base, with 11 bases between. The CDR3 has 15 residues. The germline gives CDR1 SGHTA, CDR2 FQGNSA.

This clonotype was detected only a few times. The CDR3 sequence: CATSTGTSGNNEQFF. For the CDR3, the DNA is TGTGCCACCAGCACCGGGACTAGCGGAAACAATGAGCAGTTCTTC. The rearrangement joins TRBV15 to TRBJ2-1; 11 positions match TRBD2. This CDR3 has 15 residues. V trimming: 4 bases; J trimming: 5 bases; junction bases outside the gene matches: 4. The germline CDR1 and CDR2 sequences are LNHNV and YYDKDF (reference sequence).

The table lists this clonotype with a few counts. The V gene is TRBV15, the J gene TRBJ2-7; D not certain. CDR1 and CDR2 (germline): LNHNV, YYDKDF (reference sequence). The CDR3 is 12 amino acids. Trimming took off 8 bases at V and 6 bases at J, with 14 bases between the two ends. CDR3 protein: CATEGHMGEQYF. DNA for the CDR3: TGTGCCACCGAAGGGCATATGGGCGAGCAGTACTTC.

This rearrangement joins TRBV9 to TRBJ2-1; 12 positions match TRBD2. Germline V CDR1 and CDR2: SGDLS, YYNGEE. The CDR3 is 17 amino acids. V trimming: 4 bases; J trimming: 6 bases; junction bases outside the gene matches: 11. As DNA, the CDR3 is TGTGCCAGCAGCCCCCGGACTAGCGGGGACCTTTTCAATGAGCAGTTCTTC. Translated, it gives CASSPRTSGDLFNEQFF.

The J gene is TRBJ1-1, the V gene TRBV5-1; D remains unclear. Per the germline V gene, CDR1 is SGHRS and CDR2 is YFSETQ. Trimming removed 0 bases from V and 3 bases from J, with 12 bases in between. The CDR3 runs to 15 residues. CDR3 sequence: CASSLAVLGDTEAFF. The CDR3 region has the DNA TGCGCCAGCAGCTTGGCAGTCCTCGGGGACACTGAAGCTTTCTTT.

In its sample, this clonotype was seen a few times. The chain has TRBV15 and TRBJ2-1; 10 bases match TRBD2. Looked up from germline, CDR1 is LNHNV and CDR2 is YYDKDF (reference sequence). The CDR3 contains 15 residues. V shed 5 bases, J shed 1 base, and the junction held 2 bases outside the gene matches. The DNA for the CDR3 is TGTGCCACCAGCGTAGCGGGAGGATCCTACAATGAGCAGTTCTTC. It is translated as CATSVAGGSYNEQFF.

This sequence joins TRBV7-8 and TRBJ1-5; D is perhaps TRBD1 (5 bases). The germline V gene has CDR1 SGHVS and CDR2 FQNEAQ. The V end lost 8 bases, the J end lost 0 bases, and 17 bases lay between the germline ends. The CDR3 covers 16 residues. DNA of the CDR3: TGTGCCAGCTCCCCGGGGGGAATTAATAGCAATCAGCCCCAGCATTTT. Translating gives CASSPGGINSNQPQHF.

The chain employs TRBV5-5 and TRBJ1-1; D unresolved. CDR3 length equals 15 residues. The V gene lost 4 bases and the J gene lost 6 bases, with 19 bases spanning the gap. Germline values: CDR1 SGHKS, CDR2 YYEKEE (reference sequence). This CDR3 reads CASSHGRWEVAEAFF. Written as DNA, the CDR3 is TGTGCCAGCAGCCACGGGAGATGGGAGGTCGCTGAAGCTTTCTTT.